This T cell receptor beta chain was sequenced in a study of blood T cell repertoires in COVID-19. Study summary: PBMCs, B-cell-depleted T cells, or T cells provided the cDNA or gDNA that made up the material.

Germline trimming cut 0 bases from V and 1 base from J; bases unmatched to any gene: 2. CDR1 is SGDLS and CDR2 is YYNGEE in the germline V gene. This CDR3 spans 15 amino acids. Assignments of participants to cohorts depended upon their own reported clinical history. Generated by immunoSEQ multiplex PCR, the TCRdb table keeps only in-frame clones and is missing some. The sample lists a few hundred thousand clones; more than 85% were seen once. The chain combines TRBV9 with TRBJ1-1; 8 bases agree with TRBD1. Material for sequencing was PBMCs or T cells enriched from blood (not recorded which). The origin of this receptor is a woman younger than 45 who had recovered from COVID-19. The CDR3 sequence: CASSVEGQANTEAFF. DNA of the CDR3: TGTGCCAGCAGCGTAGAGGGACAGGCGAACACTGAAGCTTTCTTT.